The text below deals with one T cell receptor beta chain. No antigen is known for it. Per-base qualities were not stored, and no clone one base away is much larger. This specimen comes from a study of shared clonotypes between healthy human individuals (TCRdb year 2020). A note on the overall study: Three men and two women, aged 18 to 49 years, made up the cohort. For each donor, CD4 naive and CD4 memory were each run on three plates, CD8 naive on two plates, and CD8 memory on one plate. To estimate repertoire size and how much clonotype sharing occurs between individuals, the study deeply sequenced the blood TCR repertoires of 5 or 6 healthy adults. Libraries were prepared and TCR repertoires were sequenced by different laboratories using diverse techniques, in order to increase sequencing depth and limit assay-specific biases. Per donor, leukapheresis produced somewhere between about 0.85 and 9.5 billion PBMCs. What the work shows at the level of the full study, not this receptor alone: Pairwise subsampling led to the expectation that sequencing depth would affect the degree of clonotype sharing among donors. Sampling was restricted to blood, and TCR repertoires in tissues likely differ from the TCR repertoires found in blood. Clonotypes shared by all four sorted-subset donors showed higher generation probabilities than non-shared clonotypes. Naive subsets generally had larger estimated clonotype richness than memory subsets. When four donors were compared, the shared fraction of clonotypes was roughly 4.8% for naive CD4, 3.5% for naive CD8, 2.3% for memory CD4, and 0.4% for memory CD8. Because the study included only a small number of donors, the genetic and exposure-history diversity represented was limited. Even with the large sequencing depth, rarefaction of the sorted-subset datasets indicated that sequencing was incomplete.

Using the deep immunoSEQ assay, TCR CDR3 regions were amplified from genomic DNA by multiplex PCR. Extracted genomic DNA from each cell subset was spread evenly across all wells of several immunoSEQ 96-well plates, with each plate serving as a replicate. For sorted subsets, approximately 200 ng of genomic DNA, equivalent to roughly 30,000 T cell genomes, went into each replicate PCR. Purified libraries were measured with a Qubit 3.0 fluorometer, size-checked on a Bioanalyzer 2100, and measured again with the KAPA Library Quantification kit. Every immunoSEQ 96-well plate was sequenced on a dedicated single-read 150-cycle Illumina NextSeq 550 flow cell. The paper's processing steps were these. Because the immunoSEQ output held only junctional sequences and lacked quality scores, the filtering could not match the filtering applied to full-length reads. To assign V/J genes and CDR3, sequences were annotated against IMGT germline references using PyIR, a Python wrapper for IgBLAST v1.9. Reads with weak V/J assignments (E-value above 1e-6), missing CDR3, stop codons, out-of-frame junctions, or ambiguous translated residues were removed. A V3J clonotype was defined by an identical inferred V gene, J gene, and CDR3 amino acid sequence. To compute the percentage overlap between repertoires, the number of shared unique clonotypes was divided by the size of the smaller repertoire. RTK rarefaction, the Chao1 estimator, and Recon v2.1 estimates of unobserved clonotypes were used to assess repertoire richness. OLGA was used to compute generation probabilities for all TCRbeta clonotypes that the gDNA method yielded from a few donors. The clones in this table, taken by TCRdb from immuneACCESS, are in-frame only. Not every clone is retained; where verified, under half of the shortfall comes from an unresolved V gene, and the cause of the rest is unknown. For V, J and clone size, that table is used; D and trimming come from the DNA. The sample table holds some 1.5 million clones, of which approximately 98% were seen once. The leading ten clones occupy approximately 0.44% of the sample.

The donors were healthy, HIV-negative adults who had no recently reported acute infections or vaccinations. All donors were Caucasian adults living in Nashville, Tennessee, USA. CD4+ T cells were enriched by magnetic negative selection; naive cells were then positively selected on CD45RA, and the negative fraction formed the memory subset. Blood was obtained by leukapheresis, after which PBMCs were separated by Ficoll-Histopaque density gradient centrifugation and cryopreserved in liquid nitrogen vapor phase. Purity and quantity of every magnetically sorted T cell population were checked by analytical flow cytometry. Genomic DNA was isolated from every sorted fraction and measured by UV absorbance on a Nanodrop 2000c. From the germline V gene, CDR1 is SGHRS and CDR2 is YFSETQ. The CDR3 starts with the cysteine, ends with the phenylalanine, and has 15 residues. Solely the CDR3 DNA is kept, with 45 bases framed from the first base. Relative to germline, V is 0 bases shorter and J is 7 bases shorter, with 16 bases between their ends.

Sequenced sample: naive CD4+ T cells sorted from blood. This specimen's cell subset or site label, interpreted: CD45RA+ positively selected. Recombination linked TRBV5-1 to TRBJ1-2; TRBD1 is perhaps the D gene, given 5 matching bases. The receptor was derived from a man aged 25 to 45 in good health. In nucleotide form, the sequence is TGCGCCAGCAGCTTGGTCGGGCAGGGAATCGGTGGCTACACCTTC. Its translation reads: CASSLVGQGIGGYTF.